Listed below are T cell receptor beta chains from one sample, sequenced in a study of regulatory T cells in long-lasting Graves disease. TCRdb reanalysed the multiplex PCR reads using MiXCR and keeps one entry per CDR3 protein. The data contain roughly 420,000 distinct CDR3 sequences, 15% of them singletons. The material was peripheral blood mononuclear cells (PBMCs), obtained at new diagnosis, from a patient treated with antithyroid drugs. These TCRs come from a female donor with Graves disease. CDR3s include the opening cysteine and the closing phenylalanine or tryptophan. The D gene is left open where the match is weak. Clone size is not always given. Where it is, it says once, few, many or a class for expanded clones.

d_gene | abundance | j_gene | len | v_gene | CDR3aa | CDR3nt
NA | many | TRBJ1-4 | 16 | TRBV6-2/TRBV6-3 | CATNHREGRVYEKLFF | TGTGCCACCAACCACCGTGAGGGAAGAGTCTATGAAAAACTGTTTTTT
TRBD2 | NA | TRBJ2-1 | 16 | TRBV4-1 | CASSPTGAGGRYEQFF | TGCGCCAGCAGCCCCACGGGGGCGGGGGGGCGCTATGAGCAGTTCTTC
NA | few | TRBJ2-4 | 17 | TRBV9 | CASSVQGGVGSKNIQYF | TGTGCCAGCAGCGTCCAGGGGGGGGTAGGGTCCAAAAACATTCAGTACTTC
NA | NA | TRBJ1-4 | 15 | TRBV6-9 | CASSYSGRSNEKPFF | TGTGCCAGCAGTTACTCTGGCCGGTCTAATGAAAAACCGTTTTTT
NA | many | TRBJ1-4 | 14 | TRBV6-1 | CASSEDSTNEKLFF | TGTGCCAGCAGTGAAGACAGCACTAATGAAAAACTGTTTTTT
TRBD2 | NA | TRBJ2-1 | 20 | TRBV4-1 | CASSQEVLAGGPKYSNEQFF | TGCGCCAGCAGCCAAGAGGTCCTAGCGGGGGGGCCGAAGTACTCCAATGAGCAGTTCTTC
NA | NA | TRBJ2-7 | 15 | TRBV7-2 | CASSSHWRDNYEQYF | TGTGCCAGCAGCTCCCACTGGCGGGACAACTACGAGCAGTACTTC
TRBD1 | many | TRBJ2-7 | 15 | TRBV27 | CASSGSGGRFYEQYF | TGTGCCAGCAGCGGGTCAGGGGGCCGTTTCTACGAGCAGTACTTC
NA | many | TRBJ1-1 | 12 | TRBV10-3 | CAISGDTTEAFF | TGTGCCATCAGTGGTGACACCACTGAAGCTTTCTTT
NA | many | TRBJ2-1 | 19 | TRBV6-2/TRBV6-3 | CASSYSLVPQPRDHNEQFF | TGTGCCAGCAGTTACTCGTTGGTACCCCAACCCAGGGATCACAATGAGCAGTTCTTC
NA | many | TRBJ2-5 | 13 | TRBV12-3/TRBV12-4 | CASSLRGAETQYF | TGTGCCAGCAGTTTACGGGGCGCGGAGACCCAGTACTTC
NA | few | TRBJ2-2 | 13 | TRBV10-3 | CATRGWYTGELFF | TGTGCCACCCGTGGTTGGTACACCGGGGAGCTGTTTTTT
NA | many | TRBJ2-3 | 13 | TRBV7-3 | CASSLIATDTQYF | TGTGCCAGCAGCTTAATCGCCACAGATACGCAGTATTTT
TRBD2 | NA | TRBJ2-7 | 16 | TRBV7-9 | CASSTLRSGGGDEQYF | TGTGCCAGCAGCACGCTACGGAGCGGGGGTGGAGACGAGCAGTACTTC
NA | NA | TRBJ2-2 | 15 | TRBV4-3 | CASSATGTPTGELFF | TGCGCCAGCAGCGCCACCGGGACTCCGACCGGGGAGTTGTTTTTT
NA | NA | TRBJ2-5 | 14 | TRBV12-3/TRBV12-4 | CASRKWGSQETQYF | TGTGCCAGCAGGAAATGGGGCTCCCAAGAGACCCAGTACTTC
NA | many | TRBJ2-1 | 15 | TRBV2 | CAGGSQGPAYNEQFF | TGTGCCGGGGGTAGCCAGGGGCCGGCTTACAATGAGCAGTTCTTC
NA | many | TRBJ1-5 | 13 | TRBV30 | CAWSRAGAQPQHF | TGTGCCTGGAGCCGCGCGGGGGCCCAGCCCCAGCATTTT